This entry describes one T cell receptor (beta chain). The data stem from a study of blood T cell repertoires in COVID-19. Whole-study context: Both acute and convalescent COVID-19 samples were obtained from the United States, Italy and Spain. Sources were T cells, B-cell-depleted T cells, or PBMCs; the material itself was cDNA or gDNA.

The CDR3 loop spans 13 amino acids. V was cut by 6 bases and J by 2 bases, with 11 bases left in between. The V gene's germline CDR1 is MDHEN and CDR2 SYDVKM. The data were produced by immunoSEQ multiplex PCR, yet TCRdb's version contains in-frame clones alone and is incomplete. The sample carries more than 200,000 clones, about 85% recorded once. Sequencing was carried out using peripheral blood. The J gene is TRBJ2-7, the V gene TRBV28; D remains unclear. The TCR sequence derives from a man aged 18 to 30 with active or convalescent COVID-19. CDR3 loop: CASRSGGTYEQYF. In nucleotides, the CDR3 is TGTGCCAGCAGATCGGGTGGAACCTACGAGCAGTACTTC. Supplemented by reference TRBV28 and TRBJ2-7, the full variable domain reads DVKVTQSSRYLVKRTGEKVFLECVQDMDHENMFWYRQDPGLGLRLIYFSYDVKMKEKGDIPEGYSVSREKKERFSLILESASTNQTSMYLCASRSGGTYEQYFGPGTRLTVT.